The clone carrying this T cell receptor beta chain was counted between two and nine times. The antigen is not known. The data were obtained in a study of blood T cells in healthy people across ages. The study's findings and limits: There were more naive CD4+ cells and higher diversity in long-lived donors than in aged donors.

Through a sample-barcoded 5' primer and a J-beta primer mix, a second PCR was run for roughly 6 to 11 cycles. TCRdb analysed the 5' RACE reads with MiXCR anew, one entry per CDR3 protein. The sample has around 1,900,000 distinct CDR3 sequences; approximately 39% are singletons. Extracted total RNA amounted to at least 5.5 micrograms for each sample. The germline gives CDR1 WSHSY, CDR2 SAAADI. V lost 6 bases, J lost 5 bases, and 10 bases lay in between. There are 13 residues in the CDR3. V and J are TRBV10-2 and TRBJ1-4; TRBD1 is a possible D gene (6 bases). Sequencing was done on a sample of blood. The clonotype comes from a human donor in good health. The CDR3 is CASRERGNEKLFF. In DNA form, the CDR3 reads TGCGCCAGCAGGGAGAGGGGGAATGAAAAACTGTTTTTT.